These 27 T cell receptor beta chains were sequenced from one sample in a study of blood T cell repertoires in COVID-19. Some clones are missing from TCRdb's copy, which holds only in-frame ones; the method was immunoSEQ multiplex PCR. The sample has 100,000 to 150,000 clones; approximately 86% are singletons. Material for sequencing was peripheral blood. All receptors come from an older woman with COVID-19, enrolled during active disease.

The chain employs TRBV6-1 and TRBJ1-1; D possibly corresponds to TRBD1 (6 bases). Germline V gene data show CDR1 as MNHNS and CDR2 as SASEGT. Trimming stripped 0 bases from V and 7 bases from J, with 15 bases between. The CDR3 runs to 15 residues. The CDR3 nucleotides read TGTGCCAGCAGTGAAGCGGGTCGAAGGACAGTTGAAGCTTTCTTT. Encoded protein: CASSEAGRRTVEAFF.

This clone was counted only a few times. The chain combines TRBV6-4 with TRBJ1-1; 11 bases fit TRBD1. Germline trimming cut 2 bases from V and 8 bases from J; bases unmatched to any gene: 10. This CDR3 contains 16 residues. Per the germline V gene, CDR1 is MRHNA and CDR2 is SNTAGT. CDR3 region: CASSDLPGQGVLEAFF. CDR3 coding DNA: TGTGCCAGCAGTGACCTCCCGGGACAGGGGGTTCTAGAAGCTTTCTTT.

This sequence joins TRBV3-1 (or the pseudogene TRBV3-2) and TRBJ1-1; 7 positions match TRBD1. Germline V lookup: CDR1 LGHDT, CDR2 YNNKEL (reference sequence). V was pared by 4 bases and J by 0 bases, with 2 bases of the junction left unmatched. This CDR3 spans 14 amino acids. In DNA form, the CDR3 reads TGTGCCAGCAGCCTGGGACAGATGAACACTGAAGCTTTCTTT. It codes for CASSLGQMNTEAFF.

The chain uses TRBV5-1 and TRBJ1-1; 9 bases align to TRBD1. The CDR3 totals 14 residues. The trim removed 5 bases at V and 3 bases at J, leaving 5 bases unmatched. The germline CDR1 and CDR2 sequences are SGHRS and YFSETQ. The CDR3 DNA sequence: TGCGCCAGCAGTGCGGGACAGGGTCACACTGAAGCTTTCTTT. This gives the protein CASSAGQGHTEAFF. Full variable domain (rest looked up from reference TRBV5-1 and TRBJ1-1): KAGVTQTPRYLIKTRGQQVTLSCSPISGHRSVSWYQQTPGQGLQFLFEYFSETQRNKGNFPGRFSGRQFSNSRSEMNVSTLELGDSALYLCASSAGQGHTEAFFGQGTRLTVV.

The CDR3 DNA is TGCGCCAGCAGCCAAGTCAGGGGCGGTCAGCCCCAGCATTTT. Translation: CASSQVRGGQPQHF. The chain joins TRBV4-1 to TRBJ1-5; possibly TRBD1 for D (6 bases). The V gene's germline CDR1 is MGHRA and CDR2 YSYEKL. The CDR3 has 14 residues. Trimming shortened V by 1 base and J by 6 bases, and 10 bases separated the two germline ends.

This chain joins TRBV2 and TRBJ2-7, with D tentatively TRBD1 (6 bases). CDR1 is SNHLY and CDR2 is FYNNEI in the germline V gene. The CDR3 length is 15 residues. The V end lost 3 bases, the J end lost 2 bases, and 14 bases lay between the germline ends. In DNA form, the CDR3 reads TGTGCCAGCAGTGATCGTGGACAGCTCCCCTACGAGCAGTACTTC. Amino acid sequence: CASSDRGQLPYEQYF.

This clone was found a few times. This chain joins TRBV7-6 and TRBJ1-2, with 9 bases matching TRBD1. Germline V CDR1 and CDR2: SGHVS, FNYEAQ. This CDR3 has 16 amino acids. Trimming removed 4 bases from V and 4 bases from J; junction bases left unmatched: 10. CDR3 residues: CASSSEQGATSYGYTF. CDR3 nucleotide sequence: TGTGCCAGCAGCTCCGAACAGGGGGCTACAAGCTATGGCTACACCTTC.

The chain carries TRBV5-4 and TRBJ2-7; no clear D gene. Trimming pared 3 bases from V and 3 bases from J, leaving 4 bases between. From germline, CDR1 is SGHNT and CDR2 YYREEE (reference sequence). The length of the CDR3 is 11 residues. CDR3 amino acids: CASSSNYEQYF. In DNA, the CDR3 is TGTGCCAGCAGCTCAAACTACGAGCAGTACTTC.

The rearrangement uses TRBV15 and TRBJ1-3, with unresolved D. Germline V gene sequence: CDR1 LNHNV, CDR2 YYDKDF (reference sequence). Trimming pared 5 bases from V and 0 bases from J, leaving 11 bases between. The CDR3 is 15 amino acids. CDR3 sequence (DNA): TGTGCCACCAGCTCCAGACTGCCCTCTGGAAACACCATATATTTT. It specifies CATSSRLPSGNTIYF.

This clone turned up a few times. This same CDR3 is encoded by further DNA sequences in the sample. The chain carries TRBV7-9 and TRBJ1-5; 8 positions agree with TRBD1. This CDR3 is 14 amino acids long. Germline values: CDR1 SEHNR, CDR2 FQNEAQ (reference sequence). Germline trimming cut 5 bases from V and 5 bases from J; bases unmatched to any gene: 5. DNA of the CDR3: TGTGCCAGCAGCCCAGACAGGGGTGATCAGCCCCAGCATTTT. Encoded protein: CASSPDRGDQPQHF.

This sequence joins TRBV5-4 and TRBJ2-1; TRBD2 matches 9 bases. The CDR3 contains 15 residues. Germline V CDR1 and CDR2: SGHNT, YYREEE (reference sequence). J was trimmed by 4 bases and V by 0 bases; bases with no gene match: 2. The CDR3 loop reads CASSLGGGAYNEQFF. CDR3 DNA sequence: TGTGCCAGCAGCTTGGGCGGGGGGGCGTACAATGAGCAGTTCTTC.

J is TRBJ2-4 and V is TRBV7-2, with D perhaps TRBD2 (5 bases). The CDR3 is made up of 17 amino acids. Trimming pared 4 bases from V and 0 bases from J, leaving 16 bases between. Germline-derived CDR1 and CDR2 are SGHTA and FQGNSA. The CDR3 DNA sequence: TGTGCCAGCAGCTCGGTTCCCGGGAAACTAGCCAAAAACATTCAGTACTTC. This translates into CASSSVPGKLAKNIQYF.

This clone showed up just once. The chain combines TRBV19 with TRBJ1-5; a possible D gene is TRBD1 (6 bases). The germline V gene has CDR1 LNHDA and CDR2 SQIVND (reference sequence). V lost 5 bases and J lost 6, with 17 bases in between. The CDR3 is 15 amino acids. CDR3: CASSSGDIQSQPQHF. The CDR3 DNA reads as TGTGCCAGTAGTTCAGGGGACATACAGAGTCAGCCCCAGCATTTT.

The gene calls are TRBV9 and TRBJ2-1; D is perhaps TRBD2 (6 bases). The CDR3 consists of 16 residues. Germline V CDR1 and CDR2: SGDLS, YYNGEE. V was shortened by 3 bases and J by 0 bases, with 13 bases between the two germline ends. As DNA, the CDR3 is TGTGCCAGCAGCGCCCGGGACTTAAGCTCCTACAATGAGCAGTTCTTC. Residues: CASSARDLSSYNEQFF. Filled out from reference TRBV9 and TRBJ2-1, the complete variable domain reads DSGVTQTPKHLITATGQRVTLRCSPRSGDLSVYWYQQSLDQGLQFLIQYYNGEERAKGNILERFSAQQFPDLHSELNLSSLELGDSALYFCASSARDLSSYNEQFFGPGTRLTVL.

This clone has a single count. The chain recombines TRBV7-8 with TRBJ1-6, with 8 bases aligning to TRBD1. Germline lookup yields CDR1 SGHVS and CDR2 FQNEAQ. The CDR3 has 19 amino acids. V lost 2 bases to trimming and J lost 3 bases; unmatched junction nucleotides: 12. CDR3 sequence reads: CASSLNRGISSRYNSPLHF. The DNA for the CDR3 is TGTGCCAGCAGCTTAAACAGGGGGATCTCTTCCCGCTATAATTCACCCCTCCACTTT.

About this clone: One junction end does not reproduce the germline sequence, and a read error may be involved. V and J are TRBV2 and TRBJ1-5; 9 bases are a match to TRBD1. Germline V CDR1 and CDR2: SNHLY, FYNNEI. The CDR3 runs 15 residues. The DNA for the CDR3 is TGTGCCAGCAGGGAAGGGACAGGGAACAATCAGCCCCAGCATTTT. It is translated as CASREGTGNNQPQHF.

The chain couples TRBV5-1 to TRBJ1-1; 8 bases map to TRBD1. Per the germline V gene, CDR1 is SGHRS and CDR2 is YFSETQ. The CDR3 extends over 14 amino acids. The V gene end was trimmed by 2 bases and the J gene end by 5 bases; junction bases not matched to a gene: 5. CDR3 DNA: TGCGCCAGCAGCTTACTGGACAGGGAGACTGAAGCTTTCTTT. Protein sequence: CASSLLDRETEAFF.

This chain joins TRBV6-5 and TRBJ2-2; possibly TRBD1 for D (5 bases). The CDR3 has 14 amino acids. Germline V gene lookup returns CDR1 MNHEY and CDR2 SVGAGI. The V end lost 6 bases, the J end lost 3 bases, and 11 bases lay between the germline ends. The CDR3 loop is CASRLQGDTGELFF. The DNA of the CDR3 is TGTGCCAGCAGATTGCAGGGTGACACCGGGGAGCTGTTTTTT.

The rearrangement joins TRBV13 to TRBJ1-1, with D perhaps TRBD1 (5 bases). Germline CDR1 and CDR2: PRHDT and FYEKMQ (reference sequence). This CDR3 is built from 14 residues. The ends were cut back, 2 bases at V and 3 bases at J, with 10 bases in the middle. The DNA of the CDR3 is TGTGCCAGCAGCTTAAAGGGGCTCTACACTGAAGCTTTCTTT. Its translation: CASSLKGLYTEAFF.

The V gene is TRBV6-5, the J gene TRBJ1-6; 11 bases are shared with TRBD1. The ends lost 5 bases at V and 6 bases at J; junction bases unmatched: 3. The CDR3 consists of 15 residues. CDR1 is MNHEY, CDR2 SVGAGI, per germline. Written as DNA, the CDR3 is TGTGCCAGCAGTACAGGGACAGGGGGTAATTCACCCCTCCACTTT. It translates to CASSTGTGGNSPLHF.

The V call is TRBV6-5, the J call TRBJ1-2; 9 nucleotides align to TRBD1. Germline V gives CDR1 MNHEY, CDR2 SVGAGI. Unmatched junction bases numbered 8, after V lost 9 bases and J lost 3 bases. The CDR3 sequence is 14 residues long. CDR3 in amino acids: CASYRGHGDYGYTF. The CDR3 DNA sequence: TGTGCCAGTTACAGGGGGCATGGAGACTATGGCTACACCTTC.

The chain's CDR3 is CASSLDPRTGGFNEQFF. CDR3 DNA sequence: TGTGCCAGCAGCTTAGACCCCCGGACAGGGGGCTTCAATGAGCAGTTCTTC. The chain has TRBV7-2 and TRBJ2-1; TRBD1 matches at 11 bases. V lost 1 base and J lost 6; bases outside the gene matches: 8. CDR1 is SGHTA and CDR2 is FQGNSA in the germline V gene. The CDR3 covers 17 residues.

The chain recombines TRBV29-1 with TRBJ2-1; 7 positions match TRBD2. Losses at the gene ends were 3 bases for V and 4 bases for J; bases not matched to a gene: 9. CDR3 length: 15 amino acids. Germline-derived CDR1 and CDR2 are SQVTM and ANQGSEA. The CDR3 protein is CSVDEAGTRYNEQFF. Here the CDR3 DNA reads TGCAGCGTTGATGAAGCGGGGACGCGATACAATGAGCAGTTCTTC.

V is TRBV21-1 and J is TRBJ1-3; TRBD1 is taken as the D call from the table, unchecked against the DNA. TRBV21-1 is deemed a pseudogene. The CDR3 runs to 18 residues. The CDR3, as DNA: TGTGCCAGCAGCAAATGTCGTCAGGACAGGCGGTTTGGAAACACCATATATTTT. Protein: CASSKCRQDRRFGNTIYF.

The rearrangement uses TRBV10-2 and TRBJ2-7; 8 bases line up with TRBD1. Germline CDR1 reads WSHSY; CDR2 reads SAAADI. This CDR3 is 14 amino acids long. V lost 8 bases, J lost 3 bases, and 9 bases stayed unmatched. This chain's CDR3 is CASDTGGSNYEQYF. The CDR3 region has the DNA TGCGCCAGCGATACAGGGGGTTCGAACTACGAGCAGTACTTC.

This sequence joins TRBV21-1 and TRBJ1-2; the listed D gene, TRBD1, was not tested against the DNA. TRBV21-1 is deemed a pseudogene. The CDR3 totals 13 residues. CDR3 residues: CASSKGAYYGYTF. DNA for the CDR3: TGTGCCAGCAGCAAAGGGGCTTACTATGGCTACACCTTC.

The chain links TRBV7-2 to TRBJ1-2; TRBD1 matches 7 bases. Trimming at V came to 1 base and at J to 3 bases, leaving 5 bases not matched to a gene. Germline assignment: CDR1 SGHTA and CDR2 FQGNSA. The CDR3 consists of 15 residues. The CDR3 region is CASSLVGTGDYGYTF. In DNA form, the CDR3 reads TGTGCCAGCAGCTTAGTGGGTACAGGGGACTATGGCTACACCTTC. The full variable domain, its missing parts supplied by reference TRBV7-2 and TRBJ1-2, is GAGVSQSPSNKVTEKGKDVELRCDPISGHTALYWYRQSLGQGLEFLIYFQGNSAPDKSGLPSDRFSAERTGGSVSTLTIQRTQQEDSAVYLCASSLVGTGDYGYTFGSGTRLTVV.